Listed below are T cell receptor beta chains from one sample, sequenced in a study of blood T cell repertoires in COVID-19. Generated by immunoSEQ multiplex PCR, the TCRdb table keeps only in-frame clones and is missing some. Seen here are around 310,000 clones, 80% to 90% observed once, and the top ten hold around 5%. The specimen was PBMCs or T cells enriched from blood (not recorded which). The origin of the receptors is a man aged 25-45 years who had recovered from COVID-19. The conserved cysteine and the conserved F or W are not part of the CDR3 here. The order of the fields is D gene, clone size, J gene, V gene, CDR3 protein. D genes are given only for firm matches. Only part of the rows carry a size: once, few, many, or a class if the clone is expanded.

>TRBD1|-|TRBJ2-3|TRBV19
ASSLSGGAQY
>-|-|TRBJ1-2|TRBV9
ASGKRGDGYT
>TRBD1|-|TRBJ2-7|TRBV9
ASGTGVHEQY
>-|-|TRBJ2-4|TRBV7-8
ASSSGTTLAKNIQY
>TRBD2|-|TRBJ2-5|TRBV18
ASSPQNSGGLGETQY
>-|-|TRBJ1-6|TRBV9
ASSVGPENSPLH
>-|once|TRBJ2-7|TRBV7-9
ASSLGTSSSYEQY
>-|-|TRBJ1-2|TRBV6-5
ASSSSTGTYYGYT
>-|-|TRBJ1-6|TRBV13
ASSVQGSWSPLH
>-|-|TRBJ1-5|TRBV7-9
ASSLVIGSGYQPQH
>TRBD1|-|TRBJ1-6|TRBV10-1
ASSSGTGFSPLH
>TRBD2|-|TRBJ2-3|TRBV6-4
ASSPTSGHTDTQY
>-|-|TRBJ1-4|TRBV6-5
ASREDRLNEKLF
>-|-|TRBJ2-7|TRBV6-5
ASSYSAGAWYEQY
>TRBD2|once|TRBJ2-7|TRBV5-6
ASSLGRGRPYEQY
>-|-|TRBJ1-4|TRBV4-2
ASSQSSGRREKLF
>-|once|TRBJ2-5|TRBV7-8
ASSKYQEAQY
>-|-|TRBJ2-5|TRBV6-5
ASSYNRAQETQY
>-|-|TRBJ1-1|TRBV15
ATSRDPTSGAEAF
>-|-|TRBJ2-3|TRBV3-1/TRBV3-2
ASSLRGASTDTQY
>-|-|TRBJ1-4|TRBV7-9
ASSLGGTFGEKLF
>-|few|TRBJ1-2|TRBV6-4
ASSVEFGYGYT
>-|-|TRBJ1-5|TRBV30
AWSTGYRNQPQH
>TRBD1|-|TRBJ2-5|TRBV24-1
ATSDQGAVRETQY
>-|-|TRBJ1-1|TRBV18
ASSPAAGLLNTEAF
>TRBD1|-|TRBJ1-5|TRBV6-1
ASSDLDRRVQPQH
>-|-|TRBJ2-2|TRBV3-1/TRBV3-2
ASSQRGSTGELF
>-|-|TRBJ1-1|TRBV9
ASSSLEPEAF
>TRBD2|-|TRBJ2-7|TRBV12-3/TRBV12-4
ASGLAGANEQY
>-|-|TRBJ2-3|TRBV7-3
ASSFGQYYTDTQY
>-|-|TRBJ2-7|TRBV10-2
ASSDTGEATYEQY
>-|-|TRBJ2-2|TRBV10-2
ASSERGLSTGELF
>-|-|TRBJ1-1|TRBV5-1
ASSQIVTGTEAF
>TRBD2|-|TRBJ2-2|TRBV6-5
ASIRGGTGELF